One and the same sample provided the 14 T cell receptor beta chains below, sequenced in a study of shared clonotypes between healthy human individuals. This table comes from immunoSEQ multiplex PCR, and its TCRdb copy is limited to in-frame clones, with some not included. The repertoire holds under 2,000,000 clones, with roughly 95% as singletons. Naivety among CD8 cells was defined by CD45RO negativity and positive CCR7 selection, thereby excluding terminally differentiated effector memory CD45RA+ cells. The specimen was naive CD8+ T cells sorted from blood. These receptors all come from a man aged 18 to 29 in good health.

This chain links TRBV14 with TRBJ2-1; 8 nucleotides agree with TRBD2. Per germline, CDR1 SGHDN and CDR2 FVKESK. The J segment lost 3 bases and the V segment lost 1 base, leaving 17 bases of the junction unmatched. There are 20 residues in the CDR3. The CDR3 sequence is CASSQVAAVLSGRSYNEQFF. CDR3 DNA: TGTGCCAGCAGCCAAGTTGCGGCGGTCCTAAGCGGGAGAAGCTACAATGAGCAGTTCTTC. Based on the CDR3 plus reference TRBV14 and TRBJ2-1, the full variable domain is EAGVTQFPSHSVIEKGQTVTLRCDPISGHDNLYWYRRVMGKEIKFLLHFVKESKQDESGMPNNRFLAERTGGTYSTLKVQPAELEDSGVYFCASSQVAAVLSGRSYNEQFFGPGTRLTVL.

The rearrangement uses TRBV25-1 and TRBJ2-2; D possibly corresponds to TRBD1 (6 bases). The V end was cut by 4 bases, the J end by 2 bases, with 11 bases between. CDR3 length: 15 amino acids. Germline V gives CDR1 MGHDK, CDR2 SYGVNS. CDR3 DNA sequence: TGTGCCAGCAGTGCCCAGGGGATAAACACCGGGGAGCTGTTTTTT. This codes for CASSAQGINTGELFF.

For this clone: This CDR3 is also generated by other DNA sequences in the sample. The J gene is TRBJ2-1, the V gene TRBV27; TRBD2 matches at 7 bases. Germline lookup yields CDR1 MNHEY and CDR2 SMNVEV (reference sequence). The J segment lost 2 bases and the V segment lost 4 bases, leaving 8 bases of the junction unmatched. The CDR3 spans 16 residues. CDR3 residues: CASSYSSGETYNEQFF. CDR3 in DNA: TGTGCCAGCAGTTATTCTAGCGGAGAGACCTACAATGAGCAGTTCTTC.

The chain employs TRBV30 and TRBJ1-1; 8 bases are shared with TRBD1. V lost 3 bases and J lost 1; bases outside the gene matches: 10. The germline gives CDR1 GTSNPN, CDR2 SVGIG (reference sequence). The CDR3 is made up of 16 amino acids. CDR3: CAWRAARQGSNTEAFF. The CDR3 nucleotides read TGTGCCTGGAGGGCGGCCCGACAGGGGTCGAACACTGAAGCTTTCTTT.

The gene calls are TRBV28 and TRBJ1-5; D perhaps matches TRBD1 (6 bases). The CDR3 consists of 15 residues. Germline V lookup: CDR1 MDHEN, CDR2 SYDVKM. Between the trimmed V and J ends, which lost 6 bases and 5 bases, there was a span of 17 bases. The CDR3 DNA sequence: TGTGCCAGCAGAAAAAACAGGGAATGGGATCAGCCCCAGCATTTT. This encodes CASRKNREWDQPQHF.

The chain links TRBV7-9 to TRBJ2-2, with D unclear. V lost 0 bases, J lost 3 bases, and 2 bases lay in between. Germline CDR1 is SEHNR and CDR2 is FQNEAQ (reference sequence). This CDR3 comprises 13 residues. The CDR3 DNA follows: TGTGCCAGCAGCTTAGCGTACACCGGGGAGCTGTTTTTT. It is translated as CASSLAYTGELFF.

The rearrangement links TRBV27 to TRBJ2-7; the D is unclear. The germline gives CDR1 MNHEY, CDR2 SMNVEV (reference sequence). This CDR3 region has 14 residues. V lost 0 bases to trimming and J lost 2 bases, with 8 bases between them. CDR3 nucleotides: TGTGCCAGCAGTTTATCGGCCCGGACCTACGAGCAGTACTTC. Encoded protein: CASSLSARTYEQYF.

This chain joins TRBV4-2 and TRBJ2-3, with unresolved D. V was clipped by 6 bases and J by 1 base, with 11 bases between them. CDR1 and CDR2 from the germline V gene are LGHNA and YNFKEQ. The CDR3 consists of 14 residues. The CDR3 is CASSRAVGTDTQYF. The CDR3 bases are TGTGCCAGCAGTCGAGCCGTCGGCACAGATACGCAGTATTTT.

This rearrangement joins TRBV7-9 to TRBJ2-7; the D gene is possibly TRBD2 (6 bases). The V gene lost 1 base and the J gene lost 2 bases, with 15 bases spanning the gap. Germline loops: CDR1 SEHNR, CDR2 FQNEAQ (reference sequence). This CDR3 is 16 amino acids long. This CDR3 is CASSLGASGPTYEQYF. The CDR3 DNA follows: TGTGCCAGCAGCTTAGGTGCGAGCGGGCCAACCTACGAGCAGTACTTC.

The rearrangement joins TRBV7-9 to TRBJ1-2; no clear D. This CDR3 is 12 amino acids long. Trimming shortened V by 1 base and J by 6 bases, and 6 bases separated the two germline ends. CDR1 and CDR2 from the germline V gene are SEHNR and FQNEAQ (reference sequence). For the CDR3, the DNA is TGTGCCAGCAGCTTAGACTTGGATGGCTACACCTTC. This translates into CASSLDLDGYTF.

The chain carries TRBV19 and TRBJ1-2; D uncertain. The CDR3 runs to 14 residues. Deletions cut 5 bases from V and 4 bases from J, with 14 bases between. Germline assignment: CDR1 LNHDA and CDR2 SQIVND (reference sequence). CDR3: CASSPAGPSYGYTF. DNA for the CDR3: TGTGCCAGTAGTCCCGCCGGGCCTAGCTATGGCTACACCTTC.

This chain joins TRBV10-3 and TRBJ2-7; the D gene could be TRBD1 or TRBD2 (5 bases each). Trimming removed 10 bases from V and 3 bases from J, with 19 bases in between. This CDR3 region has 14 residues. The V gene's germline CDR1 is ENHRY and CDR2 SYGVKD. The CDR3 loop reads CATTGVEGRYEQYF. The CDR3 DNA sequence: TGTGCCACCACCGGGGTTGAGGGACGCTACGAGCAGTACTTC.

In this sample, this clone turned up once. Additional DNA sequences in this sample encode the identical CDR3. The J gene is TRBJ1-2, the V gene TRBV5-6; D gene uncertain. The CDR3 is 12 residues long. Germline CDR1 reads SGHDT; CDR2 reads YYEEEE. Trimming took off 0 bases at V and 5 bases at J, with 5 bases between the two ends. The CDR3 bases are TGTGCCAGCAGCTTGGACTCATATGGCTACACCTTC. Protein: CASSLDSYGYTF.

CDR3 in DNA: TGTGCCAGCAGTACCCTTGGGACCAACTATGGCTACACCTTC. Amino acid sequence: CASSTLGTNYGYTF. V and J are TRBV27 and TRBJ1-2; a possible D gene is TRBD1 (5 bases). Germline CDR1 is MNHEY and CDR2 is SMNVEV (reference sequence). The CDR3 runs 14 residues. V was trimmed by 5 bases and J by 2 bases, leaving 12 bases between them.